What follows describes a single T cell receptor beta chain. This sample was included in a study of neoadjuvant anti-PD-1 for oral cavity cancer. CDR1 and CDR2 (germline): MNHNS, SASEGT. V was pared by 0 bases and J by 2 bases, with 0 bases of the junction left unmatched. This CDR3 has 15 amino acids. TCRdb's table, derived via immunoSEQ multiplex PCR, lists solely in-frame clones and lacks some. The data show some 15,000 clones, with 50% to 65% seen just once and 2.5% to 3% held by the top ten. The material was PBMCs, obtained before nivolumab (anti-PD-1) treatment. This TCR was recovered from a person between 40 and 80 years old with oral cavity squamous cell carcinoma. This chain links TRBV6-1 with TRBJ2-3, with 9 bases fitting TRBD1. CDR3 sequence (DNA): TGTGCCAGCAGTGAAGCACAGGGGGCCACAGATACGCAGTATTTT. Translation gives CASSEAQGATDTQYF.